The rows below give T cell receptor beta chains drawn from one sample of a study of T cells of healthy individuals. TCRdb recomputed calls from the 5' RACE reads with MiXCR, one row per CDR3 protein. The profile shows about 53,000 distinct CDR3 sequences, roughly 15% of them singletons. These receptors came from a human donor in good health. CDR3s include the opening cysteine and the closing phenylalanine or tryptophan. D genes are given only for firm matches. Size is omitted from some rows. Given values are once, few, many or a class for expanded clones.

DNA	CDR3	size	D	V	J
TGCGCCAGCAGCTTGGAGGCCGTAAGGCGTGGCTACACCTTC	CASSLEAVRRGYTF	.	.	TRBV5-1	TRBJ1-2
TGCAGAGGACCGGAGCGGACTAATGAAAAACTGTTTTTT	CRGPERTNEKLFF	many	.	TRBV29-1	TRBJ1-4
TGCGCCAGCAGCTGGGGCGGGGGGAGGAATGAGCAGTTCTTC	CASSWGGGRNEQFF	many	TRBD2	TRBV5-1	TRBJ2-1
TGTGCCAGCAGCTTGGGACTAGCGGGAGACCAAGAGACCCAGTACTTC	CASSLGLAGDQETQYF	.	TRBD2	TRBV5-4	TRBJ2-5
TGTGCCTGGAGGAAGCCTCAGGGGGCTGGAGGCTACACCTTC	CAWRKPQGAGGYTF	few	TRBD1	TRBV30	TRBJ1-2
TGCAGTGCTAGATCCGATCTAGGAGAGCAGTACTTC	CSARSDLGEQYF	few	.	TRBV20-1	TRBJ2-7
TGTGCCAGCAGTCCTCGAGAGGGGTATGGCTACACCTTC	CASSPREGYGYTF	.	.	TRBV6-5	TRBJ1-2
TGCGCCAGCAGCTTGGTTGGACAGGGGGATGAAAAACTGTTTTTT	CASSLVGQGDEKLFF	many	TRBD1	TRBV5-1	TRBJ1-4
TGTGCCAGCAGCTTATCTACAGGGGGAGGTGAAAAACTGTTTTTT	CASSLSTGGGEKLFF	many	TRBD1	TRBV11-2	TRBJ1-4
TGTGCCAGTAGTCTGCCACAAGGGTCCCAAGAGACCCAGTACTTC	CASSLPQGSQETQYF	.	.	TRBV19	TRBJ2-5
TGTGCCAGCAGCCCAGCCGGGACAGGGATCAATGAGCAGTTCTTC	CASSPAGTGINEQFF	many	TRBD1	TRBV7-2	TRBJ2-1
TGCAGCGTTGAACGACAGGGAGACGGGGAGCTGTTTTTT	CSVERQGDGELFF	many	TRBD1	TRBV29-1	TRBJ2-2
TGTGCCACCAGTGAACCCGGACAGGGCGTCGACACAGATACGCAGTATTTT	CATSEPGQGVDTDTQYF	.	TRBD1	TRBV24-1	TRBJ2-3
TGTGCCAGCAGCATCTACAGGGGGCGAGACACTGAAGCTTTCTTT	CASSIYRGRDTEAFF	many	TRBD1	TRBV7-2	TRBJ1-1
TGTGCCTGGAGGGGACAGGGGCCGATCACCGGGGAGCTGTTTTTT	CAWRGQGPITGELFF	few	TRBD1	TRBV30	TRBJ2-2
TGCAGTGCCAGCCGGACAGTTGGATCCTACGAGCAGTACTTC	CSASRTVGSYEQYF	many	.	TRBV20-1	TRBJ2-7
TGCAGTGCTCATATAGCGGGAGGGACCTACGAGCAGTACTTC	CSAHIAGGTYEQYF	.	TRBD2	TRBV20-1	TRBJ2-7
TGTGCCAGCAGTTACCCGGGACTAGCGGAGTACACCGGGGAGCTGTTTTTT	CASSYPGLAEYTGELFF	few	TRBD2	TRBV6-2/TRBV6-3	TRBJ2-2
TGTGCCAGCAGCTTCCTAGCGGGAGGAGGGGAGACCCAGTACTTC	CASSFLAGGGETQYF	many	TRBD2	TRBV5-4	TRBJ2-5
TGCGCCAGCAGCCCGGGACCGCTAATCCAAGAGACCCAGTACTTC	CASSPGPLIQETQYF	.	.	TRBV5-1	TRBJ2-5
TGTGCCAGCAGCCAAGATGAAGGTCGGGACTTGACTAGCACAGATACGCAGTATTTT	CASSQDEGRDLTSTDTQYF	many	.	TRBV4-2	TRBJ2-3
TGTGCCATCAGTGAGAAAAAGGGGGGCGAGCAGTACTTC	CAISEKKGGEQYF	.	.	TRBV10-3	TRBJ2-7
TGCGCCAGCAGCCAGGGGACAGGGTACAATGAGCAGTTCTTC	CASSQGTGYNEQFF	many	TRBD1	TRBV4-3	TRBJ2-1
TGCGCCAGCAGCTTGGGCTCCAGGGAAGGCTACACCTTC	CASSLGSREGYTF	few	.	TRBV5-1	TRBJ1-2
TGCGCCAGCAGCCAACCAGGGTCGGGGGATGGCTACACCTTC	CASSQPGSGDGYTF	few	.	TRBV4-3	TRBJ1-2
TGTGCCAGCAGCCAAAACGGGAACACTGAAGCTTTCTTT	CASSQNGNTEAFF	.	.	TRBV7-9	TRBJ1-1
TGCAGTGCTAGGGTGAGAGCGAACTCCTACGAGCAGTACTTC	CSARVRANSYEQYF	.	.	TRBV20-1	TRBJ2-7
TGCGCCAGCAGCTTGACGGAGAATCAGCCCCAGCATTTT	CASSLTENQPQHF	many	.	TRBV5-1	TRBJ1-5
TGTGCCAGCAGCCAAGTGGCCGGGTCATACACCGGGGAGCTGTTTTTT	CASSQVAGSYTGELFF	.	.	TRBV14	TRBJ2-2
TGCAGTGCGCGGACGGCGAACACCGGGGAGCTGTTTTTT	CSARTANTGELFF	many	.	TRBV20-1	TRBJ2-2
TGTGCCAGCAGCCCCTTAACCCCCTTTAGACAGGAGGCCAAAAACATTCAGTACTTC	CASSPLTPFRQEAKNIQYF	many	.	TRBV12-3/TRBV12-4	TRBJ2-4
TGCGCCAGCAGCCAAGATGGGAATCCGGGTCGAGGCTACACCTTC	CASSQDGNPGRGYTF	many	.	TRBV4-1	TRBJ1-2
TGCAGCGCTGTCTTGGGACAGGCGATAGGGGAGCAGTACTTC	CSAVLGQAIGEQYF	few	TRBD1	TRBV29-1	TRBJ2-7